This T cell receptor (beta chain) was identified during a study of blood T cell dynamics during melanoma immunotherapy. Per germline, CDR1 MNHEY and CDR2 SVGAGI. Trimming shortened V by 6 bases and J by 1 base, and 14 bases separated the two germline ends. The CDR3 runs to 15 residues. Time point specified: week 3, after first cycle of checkpoint inhibitor. Libraries were prepared by immunoSEQ multiplex PCR; TCRdb keeps only in-frame clonotypes and omits some of them. The sample holds about 12,000 clones, roughly 90% seen once. The source was blood, collected from a patient treated with checkpoint blockade. This TCR was sampled from a human donor with melanoma. The V gene is TRBV6-5, the J gene TRBJ2-3, with D tentatively TRBD1 (7 bases). The CDR3 bases are TGTGCCAGCAGGCGGGACAGAAGAGGCACAGATACGCAGTATTTT. It codes for CASRRDRRGTDTQYF.